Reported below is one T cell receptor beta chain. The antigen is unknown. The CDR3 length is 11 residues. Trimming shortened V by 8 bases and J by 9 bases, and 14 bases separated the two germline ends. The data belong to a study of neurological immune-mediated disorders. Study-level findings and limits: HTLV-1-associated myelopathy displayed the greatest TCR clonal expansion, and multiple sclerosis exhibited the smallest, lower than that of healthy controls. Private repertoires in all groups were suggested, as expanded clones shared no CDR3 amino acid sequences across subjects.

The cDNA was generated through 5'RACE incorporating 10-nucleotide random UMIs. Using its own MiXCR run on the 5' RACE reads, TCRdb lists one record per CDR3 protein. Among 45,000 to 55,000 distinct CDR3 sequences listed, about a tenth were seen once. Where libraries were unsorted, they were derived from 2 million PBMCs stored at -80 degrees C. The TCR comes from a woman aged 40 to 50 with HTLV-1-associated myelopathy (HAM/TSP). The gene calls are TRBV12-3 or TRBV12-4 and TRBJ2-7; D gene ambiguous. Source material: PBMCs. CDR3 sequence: CASRIDGPQYF. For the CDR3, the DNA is TGTGCCAGCCGCATAGACGGCCCGCAGTACTTC.